The 14 T cell receptor beta chains presented below share a single source sample, sequenced in a study of T cells of healthy individuals. In TCRdb, the 5' RACE reads were re-called with MiXCR into one record per CDR3 protein. The data contain approximately 50,000 distinct CDR3 sequences, 14% to 15% of them singletons. The source of these receptors is a human donor in good health.

There are a few counts of this clonotype. The chain links TRBV7-2 to TRBJ2-1; 13 nucleotides match TRBD2. This CDR3 contains 17 residues. V shed 4 bases, J shed 7 bases, and the junction held 10 bases outside the gene matches. Germline V gene data show CDR1 as SGHTA and CDR2 as FQGNSA. The chain's CDR3 is CASSSPTGLAGSNEQFF. CDR3 DNA sequence: TGTGCCAGCAGCTCCCCTACGGGACTAGCGGGATCGAATGAGCAGTTCTTC.

This clonotype has at least ten counts. V and J are TRBV29-1 and TRBJ2-5; D might be TRBD1 (5 bases). This CDR3 contains 14 residues. The germline gives CDR1 SQVTM, CDR2 ANQGSEA. Trimming stripped 2 bases from V and 3 bases from J, with 13 bases between. In DNA form, the CDR3 reads TGCAGCGTTGAAAGGGGCCTTCGGAAAGAGACCCAGTACTTC. This translates into CSVERGLRKETQYF.

The gene calls are TRBV20-1 and TRBJ2-7; D ambiguous. The CDR3 has 13 residues. With 3 bases removed from V and 6 bases from J, the gap between germline ends came to 15 bases. Germline assignment: CDR1 DFQATT and CDR2 SNEGSKA (reference sequence). Written as DNA, the CDR3 is TGCAGTGCTAGTGTAGGCAGCGTCTCCGAGCAGTACTTC. It specifies CSASVGSVSEQYF.

This clonotype was detected many times. The J gene is TRBJ2-1, the V gene TRBV7-9; no definite D call. Germline values: CDR1 SEHNR, CDR2 FQNEAQ (reference sequence). This CDR3 is 14 amino acids long. V shed 3 bases and J shed 4 bases, with 10 bases lying between them. The DNA of the CDR3 is TGTGCCAGCAGCTTGGTCAGGCCTTACAATGAGCAGTTCTTC. It specifies CASSLVRPYNEQFF.

The chain is built from TRBV5-1 and TRBJ1-2; D is uncertain. V dropped 2 bases and J dropped 10 bases, with 9 bases sitting between them. The CDR3 has 11 residues. CDR1 is SGHRS and CDR2 is YFSETQ in the germline V gene. The DNA of the CDR3 is TGCGCCAGCAGCTTTGGACGGGTCTACACCTTC. The encoded protein is CASSFGRVYTF. Looking up the rest from reference TRBV5-1 and TRBJ1-2 gives the full variable domain: KAGVTQTPRYLIKTRGQQVTLSCSPISGHRSVSWYQQTPGQGLQFLFEYFSETQRNKGNFPGRFSGRQFSNSRSEMNVSTLELGDSALYLCASSFGRVYTFGSGTRLTVV.

CDR3 in DNA: TGTGCCACCAGTGACGTAGACAGGGTCTACACCTTC. Protein product: CATSDVDRVYTF. The V gene is TRBV24-1, the J gene TRBJ1-2, with 7 bases that match TRBD1. The CDR3 loop spans 12 amino acids. Trimming cost V 4 bases and J 10 bases; bases outside gene matches: 5. Germline CDR1 KGHDR, CDR2 SFDVKD.

This clonotype has only one observation. The chain combines TRBV19 with TRBJ2-1, with 8 positions matching TRBD1. CDR1 is LNHDA, CDR2 SQIVND, per germline (reference sequence). The CDR3 runs 14 residues. Trimming cost V 3 bases and J 7 bases; bases outside gene matches: 5. This chain's CDR3 is CASSMDRVANEQFF. The CDR3 DNA follows: TGTGCCAGTAGTATGGACAGGGTGGCAAATGAGCAGTTCTTC.

The chain joins TRBV6-1 to TRBJ2-3, with D possibly matching TRBD1 (6 bases). The CDR3 is 16 residues long. Between the trimmed V and J ends, which lost 6 bases and 1 base, there was a span of 17 bases. Per the germline V gene, CDR1 is MNHNS and CDR2 is SASEGT. CDR3 amino acids: CASSPPRDIRTDTQYF. CDR3 DNA sequence: TGTGCCAGCAGCCCGCCCCGGGACATCCGCACAGATACGCAGTATTTT.

In its sample, this clonotype was seen many times. This chain connects TRBV29-1 to TRBJ1-4; TRBD1 matches 7 bases. The junction had 3 bases not matched to a gene; V was cut back by 1 base and J by 4 bases. CDR1 and CDR2 from the germline V gene are SQVTM and ANQGSEA. CDR3 size: 14 residues. This CDR3 is CSVEGGGGNEKLFF. CDR3 DNA: TGCAGCGTTGAAGGAGGGGGCGGTAATGAAAAACTGTTTTTT. Full variable domain (missing parts from reference TRBV29-1 and TRBJ1-4): SAVISQKPSRDICQRGTSLTIQCQVDSQVTMMFWYRQQPGQSLTLIATANQGSEATYESGFVIDKFPISRPNLTFSTLTVSNMSPEDSSIYLCSVEGGGGNEKLFFGSGTQLSVL.

Only one count was recorded for this clonotype. J is TRBJ1-1 and V is TRBV5-8; D may be TRBD1 (5 bases). The CDR3 sequence is 16 residues long. CDR1 is SGHTS and CDR2 is YDEGEE in the germline V gene. Deletions cut 0 bases from V and 0 bases from J, with 12 bases between. The CDR3 sequence is CASSLGRAGMNTEAFF. The CDR3 nucleotides are TGTGCCAGCAGCTTGGGAAGGGCAGGGATGAACACTGAAGCTTTCTTT.

This clonotype was counted many times. The chain has TRBV7-2 and TRBJ2-3; 8 nucleotides line up with TRBD2. Germline-derived CDR1 and CDR2 are SGHTA and FQGNSA. V lost 8 bases and J lost 2; bases outside the gene matches: 27. This CDR3 comprises 21 residues. The DNA of the CDR3 is TGTGCCAGCGCCCCTTTCGTGGTGTCCCGACTAGCGATAACTCTCACAGATACGCAGTATTTT. Amino acid sequence: CASAPFVVSRLAITLTDTQYF.

This clonotype was observed many times. This chain links TRBV3-1 with TRBJ1-5; D is uncertain. V lost 1 base and J lost 5, with 9 bases in between. This CDR3 has 14 amino acids. CDR1 and CDR2 (germline): LGHDT, YNNKEL (reference sequence). The DNA of the CDR3 is TGTGCCAGCAGCCAAGGGAACTTGGATCAGCCCCAGCATTTT. Translating it yields CASSQGNLDQPQHF.

This clonotype has at least ten counts. The chain couples TRBV5-1 to TRBJ2-7; D is possibly TRBD1 (6 bases). Trimming cost V 3 bases and J 5 bases, with 9 bases left between them. The CDR3 extends over 12 amino acids. Germline values: CDR1 SGHRS, CDR2 YFSETQ. CDR3 nucleotides: TGCGCCAGCAGCTACAGGGAAAACGAGCAGTACTTC. It translates to CASSYRENEQYF.

This clonotype was found many times. V gene TRBV5-1 combines with J gene TRBJ2-2, with D perhaps matching TRBD2 (5 bases). The length of the CDR3 is 14 residues. Deletions cut 6 bases from V and 5 bases from J, with 14 bases between. Germline lookup yields CDR1 SGHRS and CDR2 YFSETQ. For the CDR3, the DNA is TGCGCCAGCAACCCGGGGTCTTATACCGGGGAGCTGTTTTTT. This sequence encodes CASNPGSYTGELFF.